These 15 T cell receptor beta chains were all obtained from the same sample, sequenced in a study of blood T cells in healthy people across ages. Sample-barcoded 5' priming and a J-beta primer mix drove a second PCR of roughly 7 to 11 cycles. A single record per CDR3 protein comes from TCRdb applying MiXCR to the 5' RACE reads. The sample comprises over 950,000 distinct CDR3 sequences, roughly 47% of which are singletons, and over 20% rests with the top ten. The source material was blood. These receptors were collected from an older woman in good health.

This chain connects TRBV20-1 to TRBJ1-1, with 8 bases that match TRBD1. The germline V gene encodes CDR1 DFQATT and CDR2 SNEGSKA (reference sequence). The V segment lost 6 bases and the J segment 2 bases; nucleotides outside the gene matches: 11. The CDR3 extends over 15 amino acids. As DNA, the CDR3 is TGCAGTGCAAGGGCGACAGGGGCATCCAACACTGAAGCTTTCTTT. This translates into CSARATGASNTEAFF.

J is TRBJ2-7 and V is TRBV27; unclear D gene. Looked up from germline, CDR1 is MNHEY and CDR2 is SMNVEV (reference sequence). Trimming removed 5 bases at V and 3 bases at J, with 17 bases between. The CDR3 runs to 15 residues. The CDR3 nucleotides are TGTGCCAGCAGTCAAGGCCCCCGGACCCACTACGAGCAGTACTTC. Translation gives CASSQGPRTHYEQYF.

The genes are TRBV12-3 or TRBV12-4 and TRBJ1-5, with D uncertain. The CDR3 extends over 16 amino acids. With 5 bases removed from V and 0 bases from J, the gap between germline ends came to 14 bases. CDR3: CASSAQVVGSNQPQHF. DNA for the CDR3: TGTGCCAGCAGTGCGCAAGTTGTTGGTAGCAATCAGCCCCAGCATTTT.

The genes are TRBV5-1 and TRBJ2-7, with TRBD2 as a possible D gene (6 bases). Germline CDR1 and CDR2: SGHRS and YFSETQ. The CDR3 spans 15 residues. Trimming took 3 bases from V and 2 from J, leaving 15 bases between them. DNA of the CDR3: TGCGCCAGCAGCTGGGGGAGCGGGCAGGCCTACGAGCAGTACTTC. It encodes CASSWGSGQAYEQYF.

This sequence joins TRBV5-1 and TRBJ1-2; TRBD1 agrees at 8 bases. The CDR3 runs 14 residues. The junction had 10 bases not matched to a gene; V was cut back by 0 bases and J by 12 bases. Looked up from germline, CDR1 is SGHRS and CDR2 is YFSETQ. CDR3 loop: CASSLALGQGGNTF. In DNA form, the CDR3 reads TGCGCCAGCAGCTTGGCCCTCGGACAGGGTGGGAACACCTTC.

The chain carries TRBV20-1 and TRBJ2-1; the match to TRBD2 covers 8 bases. The CDR3 consists of 17 residues. V lost 0 bases to trimming and J lost 0 bases; unmatched junction nucleotides: 7. The germline V gene has CDR1 DFQATT and CDR2 SNEGSKA (reference sequence). This chain's CDR3 is CSARDHGGVSSYNEQFF. The CDR3 nucleotides are TGCAGTGCTAGAGACCACGGGGGGGTAAGCTCCTACAATGAGCAGTTCTTC.

This clonotype came up a few times. The chain has TRBV7-2 and TRBJ2-3; perhaps TRBD2 as D (5 bases). This CDR3 contains 13 residues. Germline V gene sequence: CDR1 SGHTA, CDR2 FQGNSA. V was shortened by 5 bases and J by 4 bases, with 10 bases between the two germline ends. The CDR3 loop reads CASSVRGSDTQYF. CDR3 DNA: TGTGCCAGCAGCGTTCGGGGATCAGATACGCAGTATTTT.

The chain uses TRBV10-3 and TRBJ1-2; D gene ambiguous. Trimming removed 10 bases at V and 2 bases at J, with 17 bases between. Per the germline V gene, CDR1 is ENHRY and CDR2 is SYGVKD. This CDR3 has 14 amino acids. The CDR3 here is CASTPTPGNYGYTF. The CDR3 nucleotides are TGTGCCAGCACTCCTACGCCTGGCAACTATGGCTACACCTTC.

This clonotype has just a few counts. The chain links TRBV24-1 to TRBJ2-4; 10 nucleotides agree with TRBD2. The J call may be in error: the DNA end matches TRBJ2-7 better. CDR3 length: 18 residues. Germline CDR1 and CDR2: KGHDR and SFDVKD. The CDR3 region is CATSDSLLQREGRYEQYF. DNA of the CDR3: TGTGCCACCAGTGATTCATTGCTACAGCGGGAGGGCCGGTACGAGCAGTACTTC.

The gene calls are TRBV27 and TRBJ2-1; D not certain. The DNA end favors TRBJ2-7, so the J call may be wrong. This CDR3 is 15 amino acids long. Germline loops: CDR1 MNHEY, CDR2 SMNVEV (reference sequence). The CDR3 sequence is CASSLYYLSYNEQYF. The CDR3 region has the DNA TGTGCCAGCAGCCTATACTACCTATCCTACAATGAGCAGTACTTC.

V gene TRBV5-1 combines with J gene TRBJ2-7, with D uncertain. Trimming took off 1 base at V and 0 bases at J, with 8 bases between the two ends. The CDR3 extends over 14 amino acids. Germline CDR1 reads SGHRS; CDR2 reads YFSETQ. CDR3 sequence reads: CASSLSPYSYEQYF. CDR3 sequence (DNA): TGCGCCAGCAGCTTGAGCCCGTACTCCTACGAGCAGTACTTC. The full variable domain, with the rest looked up from reference TRBV5-1 and TRBJ2-7, is KAGVTQTPRYLIKTRGQQVTLSCSPISGHRSVSWYQQTPGQGLQFLFEYFSETQRNKGNFPGRFSGRQFSNSRSEMNVSTLELGDSALYLCASSLSPYSYEQYFGPGTRLTVT.

The V and J genes are TRBV7-3 and TRBJ2-4, with 12 positions matching TRBD2. The CDR3 is 16 amino acids. Trimming at V came to 5 bases and at J to 8 bases, leaving 10 bases not matched to a gene. Per the germline V gene, CDR1 is SGHTA and CDR2 is FQGTGA. CDR3 nucleotide sequence: TGTGCCAGCAGCCCGTCTAGCGGGAGGGCCCGGGACATTCAGTACTTC. This translates into CASSPSSGRARDIQYF.

This clonotype came up a few times. This chain connects TRBV20-1 to TRBJ1-1; D is ambiguous. V was cut by 6 bases and J by 3 bases, with 14 bases left in between. The CDR3 has 13 residues. CDR1 and CDR2 (germline): DFQATT, SNEGSKA (reference sequence). The CDR3 spells CSAEGQADTEAFF. CDR3 in DNA: TGCAGTGCGGAGGGTCAGGCCGACACTGAAGCTTTCTTT.

This chain joins TRBV7-9 and TRBJ1-2, with D uncertain. In germline, CDR1 is SEHNR, CDR2 FQNEAQ (reference sequence). The CDR3 spans 15 residues. V lost 2 bases, J lost 8 bases, and 18 bases lay in between. The CDR3 DNA sequence: TGTGCCAGCAGCTTACCCCGGGCGGCGCGGGGAGGCTACACCTTC. As protein: CASSLPRAARGGYTF.

The chain has TRBV28 and TRBJ2-1; D perhaps matches TRBD2 (5 bases). The DNA matches TRBJ2-7 better at its end, which makes the J call doubtful. Germline values: CDR1 MDHEN, CDR2 SYDVKM. CDR3 size: 13 residues. The CDR3: CAAGGRFYNEQYF. For the CDR3, the DNA is TGTGCCGCCGGAGGCCGCTTCTACAATGAGCAGTACTTC.